What follows are 2 T cell receptor beta chains derived from one specimen sequenced in a study of cytomegalovirus exposure and HLA in healthy donors. The PCR was carried out with 60 Vbeta primers and 13 Jbeta primers. The assay was immunoSEQ multiplex PCR, and TCRdb's table has in-frame clones only and misses some. The profile covers 150,000 to 200,000 clones, with 81% appearing a single time and 1% to 1.5% taken by the ten largest. Sequenced: PBMCs. The receptors stem from a man between 45 and 60 years old in good health and CMV-seropositive.

This sequence joins TRBV6-1 and TRBJ1-3; D remains unclear. The CDR3 runs 15 residues. V was pared by 0 bases and J by 4 bases, with 10 bases between. Germline CDR1 MNHNS, CDR2 SASEGT. The CDR3: CASSEAPGVGNTIYF. The CDR3 DNA reads as TGTGCCAGCAGTGAAGCCCCCGGGGTGGGAAACACCATATATTTT.

This clone was counted a single time. This chain uses TRBV6-1 with TRBJ1-2; weak D call: TRBD1 (6 bases). The V and J ends lost 2 bases and 6 bases respectively, with 16 bases between them. CDR3 length: 15 amino acids. Germline V CDR1 and CDR2: MNHNS, SASEGT. The CDR3 sequence is CASSELGRGADGYTF. Written as DNA, the CDR3 is TGTGCCAGCAGTGAATTAGGCAGGGGTGCTGATGGCTACACCTTC.